This T cell receptor (beta chain) was identified during a study of T-cell reconstitution after alpha-beta-depleted transplantation in children. Unique molecular identifiers were built into the TCRbeta library. A single record per CDR3 protein comes from TCRdb applying MiXCR to the PCR reads. The repertoire has some 220,000 distinct CDR3 sequences, under 13% of them found once; the top ten carry approximately 28%. This clonotype was found a few times. V was pared by 2 bases and J by 3 bases, with 2 bases of the junction left unmatched. This CDR3 has 15 residues. This rearrangement joins TRBV12-3 or TRBV12-4 to TRBJ2-1, with 9 bases matching TRBD2. This TCR was sampled from a child under two years old with acute myeloid leukemia, due to receive a stem cell transplant. The sample consisted of PBMCs, taken before TCRalphabeta/CD19-depleted stem cell transplant. DNA for the CDR3: TGTGCCAGCAGTTTAACAGCGGGGGGCTACAATGAGCAGTTCTTC. This encodes CASSLTAGGYNEQFF.